This T cell receptor beta chain was obtained from a study of shared clonotypes between healthy human individuals. Researchers sequenced unsorted PBMC DNA using ten immunoSEQ deep assay plates. In the authors' methods: Junction-only sequences without quality scores were provided by ImmunoSEQ, so filtering was different. Generated by immunoSEQ multiplex PCR, the TCRdb table keeps only in-frame clones and is missing some. Clone size and V and J calls were adopted from that table, with D and trimming inferred from the DNA. Of 450,000 to 500,000 clones listed, about 85% are singletons. Trimming removed 0 bases from V and 2 bases from J; junction bases left unmatched: 6. Germline V gene data show CDR1 as SGHDN and CDR2 as FVKESK. This CDR3 spans 17 amino acids. A note on this clone: The antigen is unknown.

Overall study findings and caveats: Only blood was sampled; tissue repertoires likely differ.

The specimen was PBMCs. This receptor was obtained from a woman between 40 and 55 years old in good health. Some clones in this sample may be carry-over from other donors' samples. The J gene is TRBJ2-3, the V gene TRBV14; 9 bases are shared with TRBD2. CDR3 sequence: CASSQDMTSGYTDTQYF. CDR3 coding DNA: TGTGCCAGCAGCCAAGATATGACTAGCGGATACACAGATACGCAGTATTTT.